The subject of this entry is one T cell receptor beta chain. Its antigen is unknown. Presence of unique molecular identifiers characterized the TCR beta cDNA libraries. T cells numbering 1 to 10 million yielded 450,000 to 500,000 cDNA molecules. TCRdb re-called the PCR reads through MiXCR, storing one row per CDR3 protein. Among about 820,000 distinct CDR3 sequences listed, about 57% were seen once. The CDR3 is 14 residues long. CDR1 DFQATT and CDR2 SNEGSKA come from the germline V gene (reference sequence). Trimming removed 0 bases from V and 0 bases from J, with 6 bases in between. The data originate from a study of post-analysis software for immune sequencing data. At the level of the study: Secondary progressive, relapsing-remitting and progressive-relapsing multiple sclerosis were among the included disease courses. Overall study findings and caveats: A handful of TRBV segments appeared more often in patients than in controls, and TRBV5-6, TRBV5-1 and TRBV20-1 were among these.

The sequence was obtained from a girl between 5 and 17 years old with multiple sclerosis. The sample comprised blood. The rearrangement uses TRBV20-1 and TRBJ1-5; D gene uncertain. DNA of the CDR3: TGCAGTGCTAGAGATTTGGGTAGCAATCAGCCCCAGCATTTT. Protein product: CSARDLGSNQPQHF.